The clone carrying this TCR beta chain has more than one count but fewer than ten. Its antigen remains unidentified. All of the isolated RNA was reverse transcribed, so expressed TCRB transcripts were sequenced. Data came from immunoSEQ multiplex PCR; TCRdb stores just in-frame clones and leaves some out. Seen here are 400,000 to 450,000 clones, approximately 15% observed once, and the top ten hold about 0.034%. These data are taken from a study of beta chain features in type 1 diabetes. Study-level results: Patients and controls would be equally affected if PCR favored shorter templates.

CDR1 is SGHNT, CDR2 YYREEE, per germline (reference sequence). V shed 4 bases and J shed 2 bases, with 13 bases lying between them. The CDR3 spans 14 residues. The material sequenced was naive CD4+ T cells from blood. The J gene is TRBJ2-7, the V gene TRBV5-4, with D perhaps matching TRBD1 (6 bases). The clonotype was recovered from a man aged 25 to 40 in good health. The CDR3 sequence is CASSPGQRAYEQYF. In nucleotides, the CDR3 is TGTGCCAGCAGCCCGGGACAACGGGCCTACGAGCAGTACTTC.